This T cell receptor beta chain was recovered during a study of siplizumab effects on memory and regulatory T cells. Study-wide findings and caveats: Tregs that proliferated in siplizumab cultures did not have their suppressive function confirmed. Siplizumab produced a significant drop in alloreactive sequences attributable to unstimulated CD4+ memory cells. Both greater diversity than memory cells and a major contribution to the alloresponse seemed to characterize naive T cells.

The study assayed around 9.3 x 10^4 TCR templates per sample. Generated by immunoSEQ multiplex PCR, the TCRdb table keeps only in-frame clones and is missing some. The sample carries roughly 100,000 clones, roughly 90% recorded once. This clone appeared a few times. Its specificity is not known. Looked up from germline, CDR1 is SNHLY and CDR2 is FYNNEI. After removal of 5 bases from V and 6 bases from J, the junction contained 7 bases not matched to a gene. The CDR3 extends over 14 amino acids. Sequenced: CD4+ T cells sorted from blood. This clonotype originated in a human donor in good health. V gene TRBV2 combines with J gene TRBJ1-2; the match to TRBD1 covers 9 bases. The CDR3 is CASSTHRGPNGYTF. The DNA for the CDR3 is TGTGCCAGCAGTACTCACAGGGGGCCAAATGGCTACACCTTC.